This T cell receptor (beta chain) emerged from a study of vaccination and CD4 T cells after COVID-19 (dated 2022 in TCRdb). For the study in its entirety: SARS-CoV-2 positivity had been established in the convalescent patients by nasal swab PCR, and mild disease was recorded in roughly 9 of these patients and severe disease in one. Two doses of either the Pfizer-BioNTech BNT162b2 vaccine (n=8) or the Moderna mRNA-1273 vaccine (n=2) were administered to participants. Post-vaccine blood samples were taken a median of approximately 76 days after the second vaccine dose, with a range of roughly 14 to 250 days. The spike-specific CD4+ TCR repertoire was compared before and after mRNA vaccination in approximately ten COVID-19 convalescent patients and a handful of infection-naive healthy vaccine recipients. Post-COVID blood samples were collected from convalescent patients a median of about 92 days after diagnosis, with a range of about 30 to 180 days. Six males and four females were included in the convalescent cohort, with two Hispanic individuals, seven Caucasians, two Asians and one multiracial person represented. What the work shows at the level of the full study, not this receptor alone: The median number of SARS-CoV-2-reactive clonotypes rose from under 25 after infection to 38 after vaccination, but the change was not significant. Nearly all vaccine-specific clones in convalescent patients (304 of 307) were mono-reactive for SARS-CoV-2 spike rather than cross-reactive with common cold coronaviruses. In convalescent patients, a median roughly 87% of post-vaccine SARS-CoV-2-reactive clones were detected only after vaccination, suggesting vaccine-specific priming. Relatively few convalescent patients were included in the study, and early timepoints after natural infection were not analyzed.

The positive SARS-CoV-2 PCR tests of the convalescent patients were dated from March to December 2020, before the Alpha, Beta and Delta variants emerged in the United States. Ficoll-Paque Plus gradient centrifugation was used to isolate PBMCs from whole blood, and the isolated PBMCs were then either used fresh or cryopreserved at -140C. As regards this clonotype: Its antigen specificity is not known. No base-level quality is on record; no much larger clone is a single base apart.

V is pruned by 1 base and J by 4 bases, leaving 14 bases of the junction without a gene match. The CDR3 numbers 19 residues from cysteine through phenylalanine. Just CDR3 DNA is preserved here, 57 bases in frame from base 1. From a lookup of the germline V gene, CDR1 and CDR2 are MNHEY and SVGEGT. The library was built by means of PCR. The run used an Illumina iSeq 100. In the paper's pipeline: Non-productive sequences were removed, and CDR3s not starting with C, not ending with F or W, or shorter than 7 amino acids were discarded. Using R version 3.6.1, CDR3 homology was evaluated through Levenshtein distances (stringdist) along with unrooted phylogenetic trees (ape). TCRdb took the public reads, trimmed them with fastp at Q25, ran MiXCR for clone calling and kept in-frame beta chains. Rows with one shared CDR3 protein collapse into an entry with the most common genes and DNA. The V and J calls were determined by TCRdb, not by the authors. The sample table shows approximately 23,000 distinct CDR3 sequences, and under 60% are seen once. The ten largest clones take up 0.85% to 1.2% of the sample.

The chain is assembled from TRBV6-2 or TRBV6-3 and TRBJ2-3; 10 of the junction bases match TRBD1. The sample in question was CD4+ T cells from blood, obtained before SARS-CoV-2 vaccination. This TCR derives from a human donor who had recovered from COVID-19. The CDR3 sequence is CASSYLGPRGTGVSDTQYF. The DNA sequence is given as TGTGCCAGCAGTTACTTGGGGCCTCGAGGGACAGGGGTCTCAGATACGCAGTATTTT.